This T cell receptor (beta chain) was recorded in a study of CD8 T cells in Susac syndrome. V was pared by 3 bases and J by 0 bases, with 9 bases between. Germline values: CDR1 MNHNY, CDR2 SVGAGI (reference sequence). This CDR3 has 15 amino acids. RNA, at about 0.45 to 1 ug, was reverse transcribed with random hexamers. MiXCR, run by TCRdb on the immunoSEQ multiplex PCR reads, gives a single entry per CDR3 protein. The sample holds some 120,000 distinct CDR3 sequences, about 90% seen once. The V and J genes are TRBV6-6 and TRBJ2-1; no definite D call. The TCR originated in a human donor in good health. The sequencing input was CD8+ T cells from PBMCs. The CDR3 loop is CASSYAVSSYNEQFF. CDR3 in DNA: TGTGCCAGCAGTTATGCGGTAAGCTCCTACAATGAGCAGTTCTTC.